The 9 T cell receptor beta chains below all came from one sample that was sequenced in a study of graft-versus-host responses after intestinal transplantation. TCRdb keeps only in-frame clones here, not all; method: immunoSEQ multiplex PCR. The table has tens of thousands of clones, about 89% seen once. Their recognized antigens are unknown. The source was unstimulated CD8+ T cells sorted from spleen or lymph node cells, collected before intestinal transplant. The receptors derive from a human donor who received an intestinal transplant.

V gene TRBV28 combines with J gene TRBJ2-2; maybe TRBD1 (6 bases). From germline, CDR1 is MDHEN and CDR2 SYDVKM. Trimming shortened V by 1 base and J by 6 bases, and 15 bases separated the two germline ends. The CDR3 runs 16 residues. CDR3 nucleotide sequence: TGTGCCAGCAGTTTATATCCCAGGGGAGTTCCCGGGGAGCTGTTTTTT. Protein: CASSLYPRGVPGELFF.

The chain couples TRBV28 to TRBJ2-3; 7 positions agree with TRBD2. Germline V gene lookup returns CDR1 MDHEN and CDR2 SYDVKM. The CDR3 has 18 amino acids. With V trimmed by 6 bases and J by 6 bases, 21 bases remained unmatched. The CDR3 loop reads CASSPALSRGSELDTQYF. As DNA, the CDR3 is TGTGCCAGCAGCCCTGCCCTATCTCGCGGGAGCGAATTGGATACGCAGTATTTT.

This chain joins TRBV15 and TRBJ2-7, with 11 nucleotides matching TRBD1. CDR3 length: 17 amino acids. Germline V gene data show CDR1 as LNHNV and CDR2 as YYDKDF (reference sequence). The V gene end was trimmed by 8 bases and the J gene end by 0 bases; junction bases not matched to a gene: 12. CDR3 DNA sequence: TGTGCCACCGCGGCGTTCGGGGACAGGGGGGGCTCCTACGAGCAGTACTTC. Its protein is CATAAFGDRGGSYEQYF.

The chain couples TRBV12-1 to TRBJ2-3; the table names TRBD2, a call not compared with the DNA. TRBV12-1 is classified as a pseudogene. The length of the CDR3 is 16 residues. CDR3 region: CASSRRTSGSPDTQYF. CDR3 nucleotides: TGTGCCAGCAGCCGACGGACTAGCGGGAGTCCAGATACGCAGTATTTT.

The V gene is TRBV2, the J gene TRBJ2-1; TRBD2 aligns across 8 bases. The V gene end was trimmed by 4 bases and the J gene end by 3 bases; junction bases not matched to a gene: 11. CDR1 and CDR2 (germline): SNHLY, FYNNEI. This CDR3 has 17 residues. Written as DNA, the CDR3 is TGTGCCAGCAGTGTTCAGAGCGGGAGTGAAAACTACAATGAGCAGTTCTTC. It translates to CASSVQSGSENYNEQFF.

This sequence joins TRBV2 and TRBJ1-2; D not certain. V lost 4 bases to trimming and J lost 3 bases, with 6 bases between them. CDR1 and CDR2 (germline): SNHLY, FYNNEI. CDR3 length: 12 residues. The chain's CDR3 is CASSAVDYGYTF. Here the CDR3 DNA reads TGTGCCAGCAGTGCAGTGGACTATGGCTACACCTTC.

This clone came up once. This chain links TRBV2 with TRBJ2-3, with 7 bases that match TRBD1. Germline V lookup: CDR1 SNHLY, CDR2 FYNNEI. V shed 9 bases, J shed 2 bases, and the junction held 11 bases outside the gene matches. This CDR3 contains 15 residues. The CDR3 here is CARQGSGDITDTQYF. The CDR3, as DNA: TGTGCCAGACAGGGGTCAGGGGACATCACAGATACGCAGTATTTT. Complete variable domain (other parts from reference TRBV2 and TRBJ2-3): EPEVTQTPSHQVTQMGQEVILRCVPISNHLYFYWYRQILGQKVEFLVSFYNNEISEKSEIFDDQFSVERPDGSNFTLKIRSTKLEDSAMYFCARQGSGDITDTQYFGPGTRLTVL.

The rearrangement joins TRBV6-6 to TRBJ2-1; TRBD1 matches 9 bases. The CDR3 is 16 amino acids. Germline loops: CDR1 MNHNY, CDR2 SVGAGI (reference sequence). Losses at the gene ends were 4 bases for V and 1 base for J; bases not matched to a gene: 5. DNA for the CDR3: TGTGCCAGCAGTTTGATACAGGGGGCATCCTACAATGAGCAGTTCTTC. As protein: CASSLIQGASYNEQFF.

The chain is built from TRBV30 and TRBJ1-2, with D possibly TRBD1 on 5 matching bases. This CDR3 is built from 14 residues. Between the trimmed V and J ends, which lost 2 bases and 4 bases, there was a span of 14 bases. Germline CDR1 and CDR2: GTSNPN and SVGIG (reference sequence). The CDR3 here is CAWSKPNTGYGYTF. The CDR3 DNA sequence: TGTGCCTGGAGTAAACCAAATACAGGCTATGGCTACACCTTC. Complete variable domain (other parts from reference TRBV30 and TRBJ1-2): SQTIHQWPATLVQPVGSPLSLECTVEGTSNPNLYWYRQAAGRGLQLLFYSVGIGQISSEVPQNLSASRPQDRQFILSSKKLLLSDSGFYLCAWSKPNTGYGYTFGSGTRLTVV.